One sample yielded the 27 T cell receptor beta chains listed below, sequenced in a study of cytomegalovirus exposure and HLA in healthy donors. Vbeta (60) and Jbeta (13) primers were used in the PCR. Here immunoSEQ multiplex PCR was the method, and the copy in TCRdb shows in-frame clones only, minus some. The profile shows under 100,000 clones, 65% to 80% of them singletons. Material: PBMCs. Receptor source: a human donor in good health.

The chain couples TRBV9 to TRBJ2-1, with 12 bases matching TRBD2. The junction had 9 bases not matched to a gene; V was cut back by 0 bases and J by 5 bases. The length of the CDR3 is 18 residues. Germline CDR1 SGDLS, CDR2 YYNGEE. DNA of the CDR3: TGTGCCAGCAGCGTAGCCCCGCTAGCGGGAGGGATAAACAATGAGCAGTTCTTC. Amino acid sequence: CASSVAPLAGGINNEQFF.

The V gene is TRBV6-5, the J gene TRBJ2-1, with TRBD2 identical over 14 bases. The CDR3 covers 15 residues. CDR1 and CDR2 from the germline V gene are MNHEY and SVGAGI. With 2 bases clipped from V and 9 bases from J, the junction kept 3 bases outside the gene matches. The DNA of the CDR3 is TGTGCCAGCAGTTACACGACTAGCGGGGGGGGTGAGCAGTTCTTC. Encoded protein: CASSYTTSGGGEQFF.

The rearrangement joins TRBV18 to TRBJ1-2; the D gene is possibly TRBD1 (6 bases). V lost 4 bases to trimming and J lost 4 bases, with 10 bases between them. Germline CDR1 reads KGHSH; CDR2 reads LQKENI. This CDR3 contains 13 residues. CDR3 nucleotide sequence: TGTGCCAGCTCACTTGACAGGTTCTATGGCTACACCTTC. It encodes CASSLDRFYGYTF.

This clone has a handful of counts. The V and J genes are TRBV6-4 and TRBJ2-2; no clear D gene. The V gene lost 1 base and the J gene lost 3 bases, with 12 bases spanning the gap. CDR1 and CDR2 from the germline V gene are MRHNA and SNTAGT. The CDR3 runs 16 residues. CDR3 amino acids: CASSDFPSQDTGELFF. Written as DNA, the CDR3 is TGTGCCAGCAGTGACTTCCCTTCACAAGACACCGGGGAGCTGTTTTTT.

J is TRBJ2-7 and V is TRBV19; D perhaps matches TRBD1 (6 bases). CDR1 and CDR2 (germline): LNHDA, SQIVND (reference sequence). The CDR3 consists of 13 residues. The V end was cut by 4 bases, the J end by 4 bases, with 11 bases between. The CDR3 region is CASSRQGSYEQYF. The CDR3 nucleotides read TGTGCCAGTAGTAGGCAGGGGAGTTACGAGCAGTACTTC.

The chain couples TRBV6-6 to TRBJ2-5, with 12 bases that match TRBD1. From germline, CDR1 is MNHNY and CDR2 SVGAGI (reference sequence). CDR3 length: 13 amino acids. V lost 5 bases, J lost 8 bases, and 3 bases stayed unmatched. The CDR3 loop reads CASSPGTGGTQYF. CDR3 DNA sequence: TGTGCCAGCAGTCCCGGGACAGGGGGCACCCAGTACTTC.

The chain couples TRBV5-1 to TRBJ1-1, with D hard to call. Trimming left V 5 bases short and J 7 bases short, with 15 bases between. This CDR3 is built from 13 residues. Germline V gene sequence: CDR1 SGHRS, CDR2 YFSETQ. In DNA, the CDR3 is TGCGCCAGCAGTTTACCAGGCGGGGATGAAGCTTTCTTT. The encoded protein is CASSLPGGDEAFF.

V usage is TRBV11-2 and J usage is TRBJ1-4; 9 positions match TRBD1. Germline CDR1 reads SGHAT; CDR2 reads FQNNGV. This CDR3 region has 15 residues. V was clipped by 3 bases and J by 8 bases; unmatched bases: 7. Here the CDR3 reads CASSLAGTGSEKLFF. The CDR3 DNA sequence: TGTGCCAGCAGCTTGGCCGGGACAGGGTCGGAAAAACTGTTTTTT. The full variable domain, in which reference TRBV11-2 and TRBJ1-4 provide the parts outside the CDR3, is EAGVAQSPRYKIIEKRQSVAFWCNPISGHATLYWYQQILGQGPKLLIQFQNNGVVDDSQLPKDRFSAERLKGVDSTLKIQPAKLEDSAVYLCASSLAGTGSEKLFFGSGTQLSVL.

This clone was picked up one time. Other DNA variants within this sample encode the same CDR3. The rearrangement links TRBV18 to TRBJ2-5; TRBD1 agrees at 9 bases. Trimming removed 3 bases from V and 4 bases from J; junction bases left unmatched: 0. Germline CDR1 reads KGHSH; CDR2 reads LQKENI. The CDR3 length is 13 residues. CDR3 residues: CASSPGQGETQYF. The CDR3 coding sequence is TGTGCCAGCTCACCGGGACAGGGAGAGACCCAGTACTTC.

The chain recombines TRBV7-7 with TRBJ2-1, with 9 bases fitting TRBD2. J was trimmed by 8 bases and V by 5 bases; bases with no gene match: 10. Per germline, CDR1 SSHAT and CDR2 FNYEAQ (reference sequence). The CDR3 has 15 residues. The CDR3 protein is CASSAGGVRSDEQFF. CDR3 coding DNA: TGTGCCAGCAGCGCGGGGGGGGTGCGTAGCGATGAGCAGTTCTTC.

In this sample, this clone turned up once. This chain joins TRBV2 and TRBJ1-2; D gene uncertain. Trimming removed 4 bases from V and 2 bases from J, with 8 bases in between. The CDR3 has 13 amino acids. Germline CDR1 reads SNHLY; CDR2 reads FYNNEI. CDR3 in DNA: TGTGCCAGCAGTGTAATCTTCAACTATGGCTACACCTTC. Amino acids: CASSVIFNYGYTF.

This clone occurred a few times. The genes are TRBV6-1 and TRBJ2-7; no definite D call. The ends were cut back, 5 bases at V and 4 bases at J, with 3 bases in the middle. Germline CDR1 MNHNS, CDR2 SASEGT. The CDR3 is 10 residues long. CDR3 region: CASSTYEQYF. CDR3 DNA: TGTGCCAGCAGTACATACGAGCAGTACTTC.

V usage is TRBV2 and J usage is TRBJ1-4, with D uncertain. Germline V gene lookup returns CDR1 SNHLY and CDR2 FYNNEI. The ends were cut back, 4 bases at V and 5 bases at J, with 8 bases in the middle. The length of the CDR3 is 13 residues. The DNA of the CDR3 is TGTGCCAGCAGTGTCGTCAGGAATGAAAAACTGTTTTTT. Its translation: CASSVVRNEKLFF.

This clone has just one count. The chain employs TRBV19 and TRBJ2-7; possibly TRBD1 for D (7 bases). Germline V gives CDR1 LNHDA, CDR2 SQIVND (reference sequence). CDR3 length: 13 residues. Trimming removed 5 bases from V and 4 bases from J, with 12 bases in between. CDR3 nucleotides: TGTGCCAGTAGTGAGGGGGCGGGGTACGAGCAGTACTTC. This translates into CASSEGAGYEQYF.

The genes are TRBV5-6 and TRBJ1-4, with 7 bases that match TRBD1. The CDR3 has 16 amino acids. Germline CDR1 SGHDT, CDR2 YYEEEE. V shed 4 bases and J 1 base; nucleotides not matched to a gene: 7. CDR3 bases: TGTGCCAGCAGCGCGGGACAGCTTTTAACTAATGAAAAACTGTTTTTT. Protein: CASSAGQLLTNEKLFF.

V usage is TRBV5-4 and J usage is TRBJ1-2; 9 bases fit TRBD1. Germline V gene lookup returns CDR1 SGHNT and CDR2 YYREEE (reference sequence). CDR3 length equals 13 residues. Trimming at V came to 4 bases and at J to 7 bases, leaving 5 bases not matched to a gene. CDR3 sequence reads: CASSQGQGGGYTF. CDR3 in DNA: TGTGCCAGCAGCCAGGGACAGGGAGGTGGCTACACCTTC.

This chain uses TRBV18 with TRBJ2-2; no clear D gene. The CDR3 totals 14 residues. CDR1 and CDR2 (germline): KGHSH, LQKENI. The germline V and J ends were trimmed by 3 bases and 2 bases, with 7 bases remaining between them. CDR3 protein: CASSPRQNTGELFF. The DNA of the CDR3 is TGTGCCAGCTCACCGAGACAAAACACCGGGGAGCTGTTTTTT.

J is TRBJ2-2 and V is TRBV6-5; the D gene is possibly TRBD2 (6 bases). V was cut by 6 bases and J by 8 bases, with 16 bases left in between. CDR1 MNHEY and CDR2 SVGAGI come from the germline V gene. The length of the CDR3 is 14 residues. The DNA for the CDR3 is TGTGCCAGCAGGCCGACTAGGGAGATAGGGGAGCTGTTTTTT. This sequence encodes CASRPTREIGELFF.

The J gene is TRBJ2-5, the V gene TRBV15; D is possibly TRBD2 (5 bases). This CDR3 is 14 amino acids long. The ends were cut back, 0 bases at V and 3 bases at J, with 8 bases in the middle. The germline CDR1 and CDR2 sequences are LNHNV and YYDKDF (reference sequence). The CDR3 sequence: CATSRDGREETQYF. The CDR3 coding sequence is TGTGCCACCAGCAGAGATGGGAGAGAAGAGACCCAGTACTTC.

J is TRBJ2-5 and V is TRBV19; 7 nucleotides match TRBD2. V was pared by 1 base and J by 5 bases, with 1 base of the junction left unmatched. The CDR3 is 13 residues long. Germline V gives CDR1 LNHDA, CDR2 SQIVND (reference sequence). The chain's CDR3 is CASSIVGGETQYF. CDR3 sequence (DNA): TGTGCCAGTAGTATAGTGGGGGGGGAGACCCAGTACTTC.

The chain has TRBV7-8 and TRBJ1-1, with 9 bases matching TRBD1. Looked up from germline, CDR1 is SGHVS and CDR2 is FQNEAQ. CDR3 length: 14 amino acids. Trimming at V came to 4 bases and at J to 7 bases, leaving 7 bases not matched to a gene. The CDR3 DNA reads TGTGCCAGCAGCTCCCGGGACAGGGAAATTGAAGCTTTCTTT. It specifies CASSSRDREIEAFF.

V gene TRBV9 combines with J gene TRBJ2-5; a possible D gene is TRBD2 (6 bases). Trimming took 0 bases from V and 5 from J, leaving 11 bases between them. Germline CDR1 SGDLS, CDR2 YYNGEE. The CDR3 length is 14 residues. Written as DNA, the CDR3 is TGTGCCAGCAGCGTAGAGGCAGGGAGGGAGACCCAGTACTTC. Its translation: CASSVEAGRETQYF.

The gene calls are TRBV4-3 and TRBJ1-1; D possibly corresponds to TRBD1 (6 bases). The CDR3 extends over 18 amino acids. Trimming removed 4 bases at V and 5 bases at J, with 26 bases between. From germline, CDR1 is LGHNA and CDR2 YSLEER. The CDR3 sequence: CASSPRWGRGAIVTEAFF. Here the CDR3 DNA reads TGCGCCAGCAGCCCACGGTGGGGGCGGGGGGCGATTGTAACTGAAGCTTTCTTT.

J is TRBJ1-5 and V is TRBV5-6; the D is unclear. Germline V gene data show CDR1 as SGHDT and CDR2 as YYEEEE. The CDR3 consists of 13 residues. Trimming removed 3 bases from V and 3 bases from J, with 7 bases in between. CDR3 residues: CASSSGFNQPQHF. The CDR3 nucleotides read TGTGCCAGCAGCTCAGGATTCAATCAGCCCCAGCATTTT.

On this clone itself: At one boundary the junction diverges from the germline segment, which might be a read error. The chain employs TRBV5-1 and TRBJ1-1; the D is unclear. Germline V gene lookup returns CDR1 SGHRS and CDR2 YFSETQ. The length of the CDR3 is 15 residues. This chain's CDR3 is CASTLGASMNTEAFF. DNA of the CDR3: TGCGCCAGCACCTTGGGAGCTAGTATGAACACTGAAGCTTTCTTT.

The chain combines TRBV7-2 with TRBJ2-7; no reliable D call. The CDR3 spans 15 residues. V gave up 0 bases and J gave up 3 bases, with 12 bases separating them. The V gene's germline CDR1 is SGHTA and CDR2 FQGNSA. CDR3 sequence: CASSLAWAPGYEQYF. As DNA, the CDR3 is TGTGCCAGCAGCTTAGCGTGGGCCCCTGGCTACGAGCAGTACTTC.

J is TRBJ1-2 and V is TRBV5-1; D unclear. Germline CDR1 and CDR2: SGHRS and YFSETQ. Trimming removed 0 bases from V and 4 bases from J, with 7 bases in between. The CDR3 is 13 amino acids. In DNA form, the CDR3 reads TGCGCCAGCAGCTTGGGGCAGATCTATGGCTACACCTTC. Encoded protein: CASSLGQIYGYTF.